This entry lists 10 T cell receptor beta chains sequenced from one sample in a study of shared clonotypes between healthy human individuals. Here immunoSEQ multiplex PCR was the method, and the copy in TCRdb shows in-frame clones only, minus some. The table has about 2.3 million clones, 85% to 95% seen once. Sequencing was done on a sample of naive CD4+ T cells from PBMCs. Subset given: CD45RA+ positively selected. All receptors derive from a man aged 18-30 years in good health. Some clones in this sample may be carry-over from other donors' samples.

V gene TRBV5-1 combines with J gene TRBJ1-4; 10 bases align to TRBD1. Germline V gene data show CDR1 as SGHRS and CDR2 as YFSETQ. This CDR3 comprises 15 residues. Trimming at V came to 5 bases and at J to 6 bases, leaving 7 bases not matched to a gene. CDR3 loop: CASRRQGAGDEKLFF. CDR3 DNA: TGCGCCAGCAGACGACAGGGGGCAGGTGATGAAAAACTGTTTTTT.

This clone was seen once. The V and J genes are TRBV5-4 and TRBJ1-1; D is possibly TRBD1 (5 bases). V was shortened by 0 bases and J by 4 bases, with 16 bases between the two germline ends. Germline CDR1 and CDR2: SGHNT and YYREEE (reference sequence). This CDR3 contains 16 residues. CDR3 loop: CASSLEGRTDRTEAFF. The CDR3 DNA follows: TGTGCCAGCAGCTTGGAGGGACGCACGGATCGCACTGAAGCTTTCTTT.

This sequence joins TRBV6-5 and TRBJ2-2, with 9 bases fitting TRBD1. The CDR3 sequence is 15 residues long. The junction had 4 bases not matched to a gene; V was cut back by 8 bases and J by 0 bases. Per germline, CDR1 MNHEY and CDR2 SVGAGI. CDR3 coding DNA: TGTGCCAGCTACCGACAGGGGGCGAACACCGGGGAGCTGTTTTTT. Translated: CASYRQGANTGELFF.

CDR3 region: CASSLASLIYEQYF. Written as DNA, the CDR3 is TGTGCCAGCAGCCTGGCCAGTTTGATCTACGAGCAGTACTTC. This sequence joins TRBV5-6 and TRBJ2-7; D is uncertain. Looked up from germline, CDR1 is SGHDT and CDR2 is YYEEEE. V was trimmed by 4 bases and J by 3 bases, leaving 14 bases between them. This CDR3 is 14 amino acids long.

The V and J genes are TRBV6-1 and TRBJ1-2, with D maybe TRBD1 (6 bases). This CDR3 is 13 amino acids long. V was pared by 4 bases and J by 1 base, with 7 bases between. Germline CDR1 reads MNHNS; CDR2 reads SASEGT. CDR3 loop: CASSGQVNYGYTF. The CDR3 region has the DNA TGTGCCAGCAGTGGACAGGTTAACTATGGCTACACCTTC.

The chain uses TRBV5-1 and TRBJ1-3; D remains ambiguous. The CDR3 consists of 16 residues. V lost 4 bases to trimming and J lost 0 bases, with 14 bases between them. CDR1 SGHRS and CDR2 YFSETQ come from the germline V gene. The DNA for the CDR3 is TGCGCCAGCAGCGAAGAAGGGAGTTTCTCTGGAAACACCATATATTTT. It specifies CASSEEGSFSGNTIYF.

The gene calls are TRBV5-8 and TRBJ2-7; D is possibly TRBD1 or TRBD2 (6 bases each). Trimming pared 4 bases from V and 0 bases from J, leaving 17 bases between. This CDR3 spans 16 amino acids. Germline V gene lookup returns CDR1 SGHTS and CDR2 YDEGEE. The chain's CDR3 is CASSGRGVRGSYEQYF. For the CDR3, the DNA is TGTGCCAGCAGCGGGCGGGGTGTCAGGGGCTCCTACGAGCAGTACTTC.

The rearrangement joins TRBV28 to TRBJ1-2; D might be TRBD1 (5 bases). CDR3 size: 15 residues. CDR1 is MDHEN and CDR2 is SYDVKM in the germline V gene. With 5 bases removed from V and 8 bases from J, the gap between germline ends came to 21 bases. CDR3 region: CASSTTGAEGLGYTF. CDR3 bases: TGTGCCAGCAGTACGACCGGGGCAGAAGGCTTGGGCTACACCTTC.

V and J are TRBV28 and TRBJ2-3; D possibly corresponds to TRBD1 (5 bases). The germline V gene encodes CDR1 MDHEN and CDR2 SYDVKM. V lost 4 bases and J lost 2, with 19 bases in between. The CDR3 is 17 amino acids. The CDR3 loop reads CASSWGRVASHTDTQYF. The CDR3 DNA sequence: TGTGCCAGCAGTTGGGGCCGCGTGGCCAGCCACACAGATACGCAGTATTTT.

A remark on this clone: The sample has other DNA sequences that encode this CDR3 too. The rearrangement joins TRBV5-1 to TRBJ2-5, with D unresolved. The V end lost 0 bases, the J end lost 1 base, and 4 bases lay between the germline ends. The germline gives CDR1 SGHRS, CDR2 YFSETQ. The CDR3 runs 13 residues. CDR3 sequence: CASSLGSQETQYF. As DNA, the CDR3 is TGCGCCAGCAGCTTGGGCTCCCAAGAGACCCAGTACTTC.